This T cell receptor (beta chain) appears in the sequencing data of a study of shared T cell receptors in the human thymus. The CDR3 loop spans 15 amino acids. CDR1 is SGDLS and CDR2 is YYNGEE in the germline V gene. V dropped 0 bases and J dropped 2 bases, with 9 bases sitting between them. TCRdb keeps only in-frame clones here, not all; method: immunoSEQ multiplex PCR. The profile shows about 380,000 clones, approximately 95% of them singletons. This clone came up once. The specimen was thymocytes. The sequence was obtained from a human donor. J is TRBJ2-1 and V is TRBV9, with D perhaps matching TRBD2 (5 bases). The CDR3 DNA is TGTGCCAGCAGCGTAGCCACGGAGGCCTACAATGAGCAGTTCTTC. Residues: CASSVATEAYNEQFF.